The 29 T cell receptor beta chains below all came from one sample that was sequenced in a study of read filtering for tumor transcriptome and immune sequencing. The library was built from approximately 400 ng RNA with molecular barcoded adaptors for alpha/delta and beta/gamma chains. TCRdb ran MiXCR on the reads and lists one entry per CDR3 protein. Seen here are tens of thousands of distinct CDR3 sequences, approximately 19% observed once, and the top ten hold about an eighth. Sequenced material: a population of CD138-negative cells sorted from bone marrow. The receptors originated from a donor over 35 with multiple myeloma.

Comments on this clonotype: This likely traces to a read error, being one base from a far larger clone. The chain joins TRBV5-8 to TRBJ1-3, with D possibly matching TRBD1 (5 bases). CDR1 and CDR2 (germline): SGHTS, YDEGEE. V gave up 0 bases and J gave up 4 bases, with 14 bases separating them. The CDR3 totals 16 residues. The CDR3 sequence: CASSLDTDNEGNTIYF. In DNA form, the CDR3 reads TGTGCCAGCAGCTTGGATACGGACAATGAAGGAAACACCATATATTTT.

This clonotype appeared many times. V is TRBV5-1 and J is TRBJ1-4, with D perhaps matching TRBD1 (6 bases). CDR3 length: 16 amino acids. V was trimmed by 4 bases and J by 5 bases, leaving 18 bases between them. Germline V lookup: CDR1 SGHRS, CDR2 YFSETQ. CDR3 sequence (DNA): TGCGCCAGCAGCCGAACAGGGTCCTCTTTCAATGAAAAACTGTTTTTT. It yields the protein CASSRTGSSFNEKLFF.

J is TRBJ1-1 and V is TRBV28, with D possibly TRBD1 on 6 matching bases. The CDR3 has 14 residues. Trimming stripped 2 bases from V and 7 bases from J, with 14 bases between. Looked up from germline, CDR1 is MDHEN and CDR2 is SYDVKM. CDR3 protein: CASSLQGWTNEAFF. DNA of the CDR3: TGTGCCAGCAGTTTACAGGGGTGGACTAATGAAGCTTTCTTT. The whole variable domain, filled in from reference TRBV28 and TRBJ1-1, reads DVKVTQSSRYLVKRTGEKVFLECVQDMDHENMFWYRQDPGLGLRLIYFSYDVKMKEKGDIPEGYSVSREKKERFSLILESASTNQTSMYLCASSLQGWTNEAFFGQGTRLTVV.

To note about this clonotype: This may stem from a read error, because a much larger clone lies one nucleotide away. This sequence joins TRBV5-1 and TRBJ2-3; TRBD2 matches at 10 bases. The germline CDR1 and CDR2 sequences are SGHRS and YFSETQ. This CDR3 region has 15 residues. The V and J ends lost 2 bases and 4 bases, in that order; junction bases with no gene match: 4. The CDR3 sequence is CASSLLAGLADTQYF. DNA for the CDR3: TGCGCCAGCAGCTTACTAGCGGGACTCGCAGATACGCAGTATTTT.

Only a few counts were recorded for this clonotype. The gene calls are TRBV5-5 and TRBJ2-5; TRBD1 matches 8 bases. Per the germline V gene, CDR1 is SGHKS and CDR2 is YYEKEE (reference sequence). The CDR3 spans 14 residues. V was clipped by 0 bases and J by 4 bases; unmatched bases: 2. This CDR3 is CASSLADRGETQYF. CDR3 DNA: TGTGCCAGCAGCTTGGCCGACAGGGGAGAGACCCAGTACTTC.

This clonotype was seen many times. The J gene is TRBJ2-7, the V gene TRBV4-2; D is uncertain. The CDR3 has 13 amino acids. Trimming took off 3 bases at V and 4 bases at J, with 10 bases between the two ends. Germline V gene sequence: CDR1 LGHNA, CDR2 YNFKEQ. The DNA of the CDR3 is TGTGCCAGCAGCCAGGAACCAAATTACGAGCAGTACTTC. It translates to CASSQEPNYEQYF.

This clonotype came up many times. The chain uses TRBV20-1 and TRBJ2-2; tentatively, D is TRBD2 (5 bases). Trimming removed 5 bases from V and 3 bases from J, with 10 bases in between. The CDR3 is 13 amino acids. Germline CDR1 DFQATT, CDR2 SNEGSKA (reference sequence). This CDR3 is CSAPWRDTGELFF. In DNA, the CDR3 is TGCAGTGCTCCGTGGCGGGACACCGGGGAGCTGTTTTTT.

CDR3 nucleotide sequence: TGCGCCAGCAGCATGACAGGGGATACTTTCTACGAGCAGTACTTC. Residues: CASSMTGDTFYEQYF. The chain carries TRBV5-1 and TRBJ2-7; 8 bases match TRBD1. Per germline, CDR1 SGHRS and CDR2 YFSETQ. The CDR3 is made up of 15 amino acids. The V and J ends lost 4 bases and 3 bases, in that order; junction bases with no gene match: 9.

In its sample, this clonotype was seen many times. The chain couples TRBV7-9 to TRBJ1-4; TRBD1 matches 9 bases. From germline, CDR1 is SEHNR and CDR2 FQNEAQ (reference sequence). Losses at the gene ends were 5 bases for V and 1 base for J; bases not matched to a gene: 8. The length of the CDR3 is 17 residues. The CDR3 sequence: CASSTGQGLGTNEKLFF. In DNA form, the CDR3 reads TGTGCCAGCAGCACGGGACAGGGATTGGGAACTAATGAAAAACTGTTTTTT. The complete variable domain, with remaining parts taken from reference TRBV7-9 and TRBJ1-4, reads DTGVSQNPRHKITKRGQNVTFRCDPISEHNRLYWYRQTLGQGPEFLTYFQNEAQLEKSRLLSDRFSAERPKGSFSTLEIQRTEQGDSAMYLCASSTGQGLGTNEKLFFGSGTQLSVL.

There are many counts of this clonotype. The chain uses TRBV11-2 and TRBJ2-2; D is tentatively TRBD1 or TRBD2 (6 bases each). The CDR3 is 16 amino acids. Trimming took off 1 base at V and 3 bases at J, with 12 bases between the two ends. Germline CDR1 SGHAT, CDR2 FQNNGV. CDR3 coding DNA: TGTGCCAGCAGCTTAGGGGCAGGGGAGGACACCGGGGAGCTGTTTTTT. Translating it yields CASSLGAGEDTGELFF.

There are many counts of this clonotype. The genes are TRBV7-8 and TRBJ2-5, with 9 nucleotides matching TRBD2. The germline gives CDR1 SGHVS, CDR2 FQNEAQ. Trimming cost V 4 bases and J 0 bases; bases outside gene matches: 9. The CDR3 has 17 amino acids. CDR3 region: CASSWGGLAGYQETQYF. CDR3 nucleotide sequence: TGTGCCAGCAGCTGGGGGGGGCTAGCGGGATACCAAGAGACCCAGTACTTC.

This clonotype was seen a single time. The DNA for the CDR3 is TGTGCCAGCAGTGAATCTCGCAGCTATAGCAATCAGCCCCAGCATTTT. It codes for CASSESRSYSNQPQHF. The chain links TRBV25-1 to TRBJ1-5; D not certain. Germline CDR1 reads MGHDK; CDR2 reads SYGVNS. Trimming removed 1 base at V and 0 bases at J, with 10 bases between. CDR3 size: 16 residues.

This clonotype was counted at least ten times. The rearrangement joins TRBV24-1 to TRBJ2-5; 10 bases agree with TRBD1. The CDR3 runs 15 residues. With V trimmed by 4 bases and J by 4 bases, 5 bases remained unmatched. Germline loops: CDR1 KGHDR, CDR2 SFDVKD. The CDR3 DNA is TGTGCCACCAGTGACAGGACAGGGGGACGAGAGACCCAGTACTTC. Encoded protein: CATSDRTGGRETQYF.

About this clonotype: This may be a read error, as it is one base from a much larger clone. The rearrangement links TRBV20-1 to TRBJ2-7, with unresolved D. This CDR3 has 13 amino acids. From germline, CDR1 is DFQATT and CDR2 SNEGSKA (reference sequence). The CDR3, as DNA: TGCAATGCTAGGCCAGCGACTGCCTACGAGCAGTACTTC. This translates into CNARPATAYEQYF.

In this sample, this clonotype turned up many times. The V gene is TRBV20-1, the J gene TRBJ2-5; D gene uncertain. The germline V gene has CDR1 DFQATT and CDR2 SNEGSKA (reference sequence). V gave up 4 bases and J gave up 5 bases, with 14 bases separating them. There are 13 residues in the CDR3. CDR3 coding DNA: TGCAGTGCTACCCGGAATAGCTTCGAGACCCAGTACTTC. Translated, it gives CSATRNSFETQYF.

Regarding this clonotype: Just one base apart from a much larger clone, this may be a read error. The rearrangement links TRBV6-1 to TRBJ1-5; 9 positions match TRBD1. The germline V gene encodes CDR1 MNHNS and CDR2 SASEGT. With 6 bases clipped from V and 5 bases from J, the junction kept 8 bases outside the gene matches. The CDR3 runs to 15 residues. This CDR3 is CASRGTGTGHQPQHF. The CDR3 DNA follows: TGTGCCAGCAGGGGAACCGGGACAGGGCATCAGCCCCAGCATTTT.

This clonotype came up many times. CDR3 protein: CSVERGTGELFF. DNA for the CDR3: TGCAGCGTTGAGCGGGGAACTGGGGAGCTGTTTTTT. The chain employs TRBV29-1 and TRBJ2-2; possible D gene TRBD2, 6 bases. The V end lost 3 bases, the J end lost 8 bases, and 10 bases lay between the germline ends. Germline V lookup: CDR1 SQVTM, CDR2 ANQGSEA. The CDR3 consists of 12 residues.

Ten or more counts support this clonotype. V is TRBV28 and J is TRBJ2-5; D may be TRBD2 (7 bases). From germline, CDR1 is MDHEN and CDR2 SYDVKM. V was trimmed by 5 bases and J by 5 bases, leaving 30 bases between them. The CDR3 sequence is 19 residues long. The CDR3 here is CASSLRYGTRGVVMETQYF. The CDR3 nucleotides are TGTGCCAGCAGTCTAAGATACGGGACACGGGGGGTGGTAATGGAGACCCAGTACTTC.

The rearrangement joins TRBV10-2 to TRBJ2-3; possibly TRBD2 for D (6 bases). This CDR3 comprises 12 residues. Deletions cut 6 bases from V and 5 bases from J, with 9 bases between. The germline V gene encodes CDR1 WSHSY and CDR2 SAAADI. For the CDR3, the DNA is TGCGCCAGCAGGCGGGGAATAGATACGCAGTATTTT. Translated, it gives CASRRGIDTQYF.

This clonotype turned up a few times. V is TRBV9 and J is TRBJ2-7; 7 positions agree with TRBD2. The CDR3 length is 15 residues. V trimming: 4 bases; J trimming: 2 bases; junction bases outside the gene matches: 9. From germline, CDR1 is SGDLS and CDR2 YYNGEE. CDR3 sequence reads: CASSPRAGPTYEQYF. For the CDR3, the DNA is TGTGCCAGCAGCCCACGAGCGGGGCCGACCTACGAGCAGTACTTC.

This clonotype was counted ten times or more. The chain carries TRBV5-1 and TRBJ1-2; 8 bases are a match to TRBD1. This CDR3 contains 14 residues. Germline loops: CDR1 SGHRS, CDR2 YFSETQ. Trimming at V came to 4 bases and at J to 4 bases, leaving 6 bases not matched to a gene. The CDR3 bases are TGCGCCAGCAGCCTAGGGACAGGCCGCTATGGCTACACCTTC. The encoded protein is CASSLGTGRYGYTF.

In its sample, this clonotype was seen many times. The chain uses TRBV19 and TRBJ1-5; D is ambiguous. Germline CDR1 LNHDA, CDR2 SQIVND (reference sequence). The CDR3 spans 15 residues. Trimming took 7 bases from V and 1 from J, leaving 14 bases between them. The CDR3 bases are TGTGCCAGTACCATGGGCTACAGAAGCAATCAGCCCCAGCATTTT. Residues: CASTMGYRSNQPQHF.

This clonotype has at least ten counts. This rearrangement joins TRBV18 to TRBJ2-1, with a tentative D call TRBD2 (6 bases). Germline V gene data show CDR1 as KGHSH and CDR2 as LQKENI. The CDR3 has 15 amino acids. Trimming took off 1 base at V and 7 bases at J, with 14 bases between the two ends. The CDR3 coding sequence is TGTGCCAGCTCACCACGGGCTAGCGAGAATAATGAGCAGTTCTTC. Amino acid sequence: CASSPRASENNEQFF.

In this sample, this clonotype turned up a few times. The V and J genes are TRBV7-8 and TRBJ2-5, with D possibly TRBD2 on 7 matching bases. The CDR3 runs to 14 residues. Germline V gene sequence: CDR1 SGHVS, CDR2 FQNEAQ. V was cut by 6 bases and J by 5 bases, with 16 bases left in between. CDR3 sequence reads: CASSWGGASETQYF. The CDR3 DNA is TGTGCCAGCAGTTGGGGGGGGGCGAGCGAGACCCAGTACTTC.

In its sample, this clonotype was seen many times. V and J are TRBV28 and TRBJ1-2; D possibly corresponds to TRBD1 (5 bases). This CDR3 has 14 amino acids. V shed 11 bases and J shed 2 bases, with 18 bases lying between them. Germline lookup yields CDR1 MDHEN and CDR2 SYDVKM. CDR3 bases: TGTGCCTGCCAAGGCCGGGGGATCAACTATGGCTACACCTTC. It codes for CACQGRGINYGYTF.

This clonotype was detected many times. The CDR3 region is CASRLTESYEQYF. Here the CDR3 DNA reads TGTGCCAGCAGATTGACAGAATCCTACGAGCAGTACTTC. This chain links TRBV2 with TRBJ2-7, with D possibly being TRBD1 (5 bases). V lost 6 bases, J lost 1 base, and 10 bases lay in between. The CDR3 runs 13 residues. Germline CDR1 is SNHLY and CDR2 is FYNNEI.

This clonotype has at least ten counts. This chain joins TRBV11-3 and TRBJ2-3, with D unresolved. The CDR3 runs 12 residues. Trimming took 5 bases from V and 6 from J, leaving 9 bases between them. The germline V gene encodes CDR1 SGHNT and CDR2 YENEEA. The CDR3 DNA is TGTGCCAGCAGCCGTCGGTTGGATACGCAGTATTTT. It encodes CASSRRLDTQYF.

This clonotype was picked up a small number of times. The CDR3 DNA sequence: TGTGCCAGTAAGCCGGGACAGGGTACTAGCAATCAGCCCCAGCATTTT. Its protein product is CASKPGQGTSNQPQHF. The chain combines TRBV19 with TRBJ1-5, with 9 positions matching TRBD1. CDR1 and CDR2 from the germline V gene are LNHDA and SQIVND (reference sequence). The CDR3 has 16 residues. Trimming took 7 bases from V and 0 from J; bases not matched to a gene: 7.

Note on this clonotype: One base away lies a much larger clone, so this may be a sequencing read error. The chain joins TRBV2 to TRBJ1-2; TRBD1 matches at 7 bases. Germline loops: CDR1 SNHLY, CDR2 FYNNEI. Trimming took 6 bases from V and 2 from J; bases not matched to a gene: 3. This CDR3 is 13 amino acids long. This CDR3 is CASRGTENYGYTF. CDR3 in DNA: TGTGCCAGCAGGGGGACAGAAAACTATGGCTACACCTTC.